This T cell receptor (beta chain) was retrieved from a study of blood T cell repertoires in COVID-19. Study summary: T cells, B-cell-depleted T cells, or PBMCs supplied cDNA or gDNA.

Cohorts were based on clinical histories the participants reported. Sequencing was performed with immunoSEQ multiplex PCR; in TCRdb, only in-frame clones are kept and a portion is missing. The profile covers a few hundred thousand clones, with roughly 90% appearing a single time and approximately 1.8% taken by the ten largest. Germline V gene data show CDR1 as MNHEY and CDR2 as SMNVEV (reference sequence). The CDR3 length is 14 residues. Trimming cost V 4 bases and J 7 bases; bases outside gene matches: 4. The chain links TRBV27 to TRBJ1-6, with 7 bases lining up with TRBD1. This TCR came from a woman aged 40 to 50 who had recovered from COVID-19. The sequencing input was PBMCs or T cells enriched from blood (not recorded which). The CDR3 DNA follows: TGTGCCAGCAGTTCAGGGACAGCAAATTCACCCCTCCACTTT. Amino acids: CASSSGTANSPLHF.